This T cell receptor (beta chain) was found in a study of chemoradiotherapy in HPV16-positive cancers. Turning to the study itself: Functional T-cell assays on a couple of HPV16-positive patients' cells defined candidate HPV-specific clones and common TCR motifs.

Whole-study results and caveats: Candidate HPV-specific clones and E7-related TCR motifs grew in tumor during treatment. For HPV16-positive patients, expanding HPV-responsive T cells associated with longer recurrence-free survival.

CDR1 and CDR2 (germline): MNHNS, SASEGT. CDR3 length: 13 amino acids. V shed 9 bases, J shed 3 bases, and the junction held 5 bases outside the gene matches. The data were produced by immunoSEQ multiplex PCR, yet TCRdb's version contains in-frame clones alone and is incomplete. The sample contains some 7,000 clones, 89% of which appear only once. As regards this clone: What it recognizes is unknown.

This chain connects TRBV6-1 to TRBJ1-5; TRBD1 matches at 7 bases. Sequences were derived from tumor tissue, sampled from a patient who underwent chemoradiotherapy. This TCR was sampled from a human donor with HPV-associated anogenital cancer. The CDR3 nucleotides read TGTGCCAGTGAACAGGGGAACAATCAGCCCCAGCATTTT. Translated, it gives CASEQGNNQPQHF.